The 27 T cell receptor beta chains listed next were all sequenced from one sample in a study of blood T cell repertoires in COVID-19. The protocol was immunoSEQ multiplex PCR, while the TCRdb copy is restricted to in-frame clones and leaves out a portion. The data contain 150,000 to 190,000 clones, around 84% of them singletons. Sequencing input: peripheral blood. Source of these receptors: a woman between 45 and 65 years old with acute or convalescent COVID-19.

This chain's CDR3 is CASSHPIAGNSYNEQFF. The CDR3 bases are TGTGCCAGCAGCCATCCAATAGCGGGGAATTCCTACAATGAGCAGTTCTTC. The chain couples TRBV3-1 (or the pseudogene TRBV3-2) to TRBJ2-1; 8 bases line up with TRBD2. This CDR3 has 17 residues. Germline CDR1 and CDR2: LGHDT and YNNKEL (reference sequence). The trim removed 3 bases at V and 1 base at J, leaving 8 bases unmatched.

CDR3 loop: CASSLVNGRTGGQQYF. The CDR3 DNA reads TGTGCCAGCAGCTTAGTCAACGGGAGGACAGGGGGGCAGCAGTACTTC. V and J are TRBV7-2 and TRBJ2-7; 10 bases match TRBD1. Germline CDR1 is SGHTA and CDR2 is FQGNSA. CDR3 size: 16 residues. J was trimmed by 8 bases and V by 1 base; bases with no gene match: 11.

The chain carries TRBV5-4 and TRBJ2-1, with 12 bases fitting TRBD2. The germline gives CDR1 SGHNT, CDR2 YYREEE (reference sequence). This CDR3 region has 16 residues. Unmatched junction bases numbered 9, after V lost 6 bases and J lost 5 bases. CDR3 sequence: CASINGGLAGHNEQFF. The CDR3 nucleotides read TGTGCCAGCATCAACGGGGGACTAGCGGGTCACAATGAGCAGTTCTTC. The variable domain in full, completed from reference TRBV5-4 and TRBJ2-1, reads ETGVTQSPTHLIKTRGQQVTLRCSSQSGHNTVSWYQQALGQGPQFIFQYYREEENGRGNFPPRFSGLQFPNYSSELNVNALELDDSALYLCASINGGLAGHNEQFFGPGTRLTVL.

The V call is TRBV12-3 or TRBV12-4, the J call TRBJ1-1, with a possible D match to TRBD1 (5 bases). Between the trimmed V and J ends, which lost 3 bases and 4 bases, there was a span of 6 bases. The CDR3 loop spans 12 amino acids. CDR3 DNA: TGTGCCAGCAGTTTCAGGGTCACTGAAGCTTTCTTT. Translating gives CASSFRVTEAFF.

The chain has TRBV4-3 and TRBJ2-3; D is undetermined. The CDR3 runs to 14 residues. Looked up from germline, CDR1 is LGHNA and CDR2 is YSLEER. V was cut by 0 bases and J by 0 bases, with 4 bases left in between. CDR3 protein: CASSQEASTDTQYF. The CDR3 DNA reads TGCGCCAGCAGCCAAGAAGCCAGCACAGATACGCAGTATTTT.

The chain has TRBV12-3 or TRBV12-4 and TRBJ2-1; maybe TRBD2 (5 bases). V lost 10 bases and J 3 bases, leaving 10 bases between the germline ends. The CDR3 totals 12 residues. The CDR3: CATNRDYNEQFF. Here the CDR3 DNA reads TGTGCCACAAACCGGGACTACAATGAGCAGTTCTTC.

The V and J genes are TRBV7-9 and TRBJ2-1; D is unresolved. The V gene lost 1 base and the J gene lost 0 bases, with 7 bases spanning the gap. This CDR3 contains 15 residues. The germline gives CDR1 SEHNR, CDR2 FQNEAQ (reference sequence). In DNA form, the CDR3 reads TGTGCCAGCAGCTTAGACCCAGACTCCTACAATGAGCAGTTCTTC. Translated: CASSLDPDSYNEQFF.

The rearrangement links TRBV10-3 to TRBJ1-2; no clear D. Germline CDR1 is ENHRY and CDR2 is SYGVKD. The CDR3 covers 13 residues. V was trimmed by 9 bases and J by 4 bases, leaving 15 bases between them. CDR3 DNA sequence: TGTGCCATTAGCAGCGGAGACTCCTATGGCTACACCTTC. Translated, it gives CAISSGDSYGYTF.

The CDR3: CASSQDNNVYQPQHF. The CDR3 bases are TGCGCCAGCAGCCAAGATAACAACGTGTATCAGCCCCAGCATTTT. The chain joins TRBV4-3 to TRBJ1-5; D is unclear. V was cut by 0 bases and J by 5 bases, with 11 bases left in between. Germline V gives CDR1 LGHNA, CDR2 YSLEER. The CDR3 is 15 amino acids.

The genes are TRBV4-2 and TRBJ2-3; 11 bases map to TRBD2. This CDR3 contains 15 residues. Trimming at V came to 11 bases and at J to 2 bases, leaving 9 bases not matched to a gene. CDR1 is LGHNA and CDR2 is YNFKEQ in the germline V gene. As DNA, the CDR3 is TGTGCCGCATCGTTAGCGGGAGGGAACACAGATACGCAGTATTTT. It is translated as CAASLAGGNTDTQYF.

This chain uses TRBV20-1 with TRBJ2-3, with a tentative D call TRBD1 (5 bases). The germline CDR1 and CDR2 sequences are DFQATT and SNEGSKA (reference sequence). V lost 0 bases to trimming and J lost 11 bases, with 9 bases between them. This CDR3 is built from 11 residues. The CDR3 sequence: CSARDGTGQYF. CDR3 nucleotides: TGCAGTGCTAGAGATGGTACAGGGCAGTATTTT.

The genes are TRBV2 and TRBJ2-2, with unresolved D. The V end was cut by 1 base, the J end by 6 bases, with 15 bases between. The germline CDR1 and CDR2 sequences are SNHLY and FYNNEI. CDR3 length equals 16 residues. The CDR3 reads CASSEVRASSSGELFF. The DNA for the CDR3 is TGTGCCAGCAGTGAAGTTAGAGCTAGTTCTTCCGGGGAGCTGTTTTTT. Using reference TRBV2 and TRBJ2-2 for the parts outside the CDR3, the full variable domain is EPEVTQTPSHQVTQMGQEVILRCVPISNHLYFYWYRQILGQKVEFLVSFYNNEISEKSEIFDDQFSVERPDGSNFTLKIRSTKLEDSAMYFCASSEVRASSSGELFFGEGSRLTVL.

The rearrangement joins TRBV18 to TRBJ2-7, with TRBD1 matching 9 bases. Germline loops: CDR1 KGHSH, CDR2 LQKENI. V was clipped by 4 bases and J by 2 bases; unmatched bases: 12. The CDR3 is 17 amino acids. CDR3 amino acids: CASSLSTPGQGTYEQYF. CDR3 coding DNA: TGTGCCAGCTCACTCTCCACCCCGGGACAGGGAACCTACGAGCAGTACTTC.

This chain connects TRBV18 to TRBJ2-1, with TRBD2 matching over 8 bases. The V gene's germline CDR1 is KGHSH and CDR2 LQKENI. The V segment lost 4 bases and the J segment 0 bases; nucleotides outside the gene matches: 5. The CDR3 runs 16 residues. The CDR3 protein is CASSQGGGRSYNEQFF. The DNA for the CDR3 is TGTGCCAGCTCACAGGGCGGGGGGCGCTCCTACAATGAGCAGTTCTTC.

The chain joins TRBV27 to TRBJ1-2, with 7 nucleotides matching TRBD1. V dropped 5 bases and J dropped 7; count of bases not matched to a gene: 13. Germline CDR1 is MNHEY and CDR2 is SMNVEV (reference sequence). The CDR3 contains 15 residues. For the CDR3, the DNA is TGTGCCAGCAGTCCGTCCTACGACAGGGCGGGTGGCTACACCTTC. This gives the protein CASSPSYDRAGGYTF.

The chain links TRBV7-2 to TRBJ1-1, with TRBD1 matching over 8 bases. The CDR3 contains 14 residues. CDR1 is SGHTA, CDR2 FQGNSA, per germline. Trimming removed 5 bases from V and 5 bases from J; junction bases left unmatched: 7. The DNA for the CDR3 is TGTGCCAGCAGCCCTCAGGGGGCTGGTACTGAAGCTTTCTTT. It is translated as CASSPQGAGTEAFF. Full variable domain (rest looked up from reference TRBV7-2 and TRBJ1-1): GAGVSQSPSNKVTEKGKDVELRCDPISGHTALYWYRQSLGQGLEFLIYFQGNSAPDKSGLPSDRFSAERTGGSVSTLTIQRTQQEDSAVYLCASSPQGAGTEAFFGQGTRLTVV.

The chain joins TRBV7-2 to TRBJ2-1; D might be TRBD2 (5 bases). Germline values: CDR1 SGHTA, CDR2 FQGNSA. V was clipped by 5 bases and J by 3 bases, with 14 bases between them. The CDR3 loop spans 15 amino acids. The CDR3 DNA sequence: TGTGCCAGCAGCGAACTCGGACTGTACTACAATGAGCAGTTCTTC. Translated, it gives CASSELGLYYNEQFF.

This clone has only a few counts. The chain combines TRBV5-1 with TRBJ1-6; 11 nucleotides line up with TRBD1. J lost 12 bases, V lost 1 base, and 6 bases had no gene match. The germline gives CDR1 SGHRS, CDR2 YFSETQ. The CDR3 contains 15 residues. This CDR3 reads CASSLLGTGGEPLHF. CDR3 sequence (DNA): TGCGCCAGCAGCTTGTTGGGGACAGGGGGTGAACCCCTCCACTTT.

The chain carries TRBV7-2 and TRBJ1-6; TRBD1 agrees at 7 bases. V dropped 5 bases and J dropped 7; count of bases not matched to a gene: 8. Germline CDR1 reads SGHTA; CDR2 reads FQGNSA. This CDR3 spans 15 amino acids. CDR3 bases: TGTGCCAGCAGCCCCGATGGGACAGCAAATTCACCCCTCCACTTT. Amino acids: CASSPDGTANSPLHF. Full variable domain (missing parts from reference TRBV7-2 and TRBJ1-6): GAGVSQSPSNKVTEKGKDVELRCDPISGHTALYWYRQSLGQGLEFLIYFQGNSAPDKSGLPSDRFSAERTGGSVSTLTIQRTQQEDSAVYLCASSPDGTANSPLHFGNGTRLTVT.

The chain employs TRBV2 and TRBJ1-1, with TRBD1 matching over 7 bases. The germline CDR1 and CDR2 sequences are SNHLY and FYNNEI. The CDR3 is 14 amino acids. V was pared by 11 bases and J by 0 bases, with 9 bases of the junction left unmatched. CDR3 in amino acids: CAGRGTDLNTEAFF. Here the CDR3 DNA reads TGTGCCGGTCGGGGGACAGACCTGAACACTGAAGCTTTCTTT.

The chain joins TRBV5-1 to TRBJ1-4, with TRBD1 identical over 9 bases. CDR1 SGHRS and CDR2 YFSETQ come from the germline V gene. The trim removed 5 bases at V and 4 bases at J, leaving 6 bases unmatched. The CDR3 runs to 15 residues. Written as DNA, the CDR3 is TGCGCCAGCAGACCCGGGACAGGGAGTAATGAAAAACTGTTTTTT. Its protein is CASRPGTGSNEKLFF. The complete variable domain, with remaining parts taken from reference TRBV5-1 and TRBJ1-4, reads KAGVTQTPRYLIKTRGQQVTLSCSPISGHRSVSWYQQTPGQGLQFLFEYFSETQRNKGNFPGRFSGRQFSNSRSEMNVSTLELGDSALYLCASRPGTGSNEKLFFGSGTQLSVL.

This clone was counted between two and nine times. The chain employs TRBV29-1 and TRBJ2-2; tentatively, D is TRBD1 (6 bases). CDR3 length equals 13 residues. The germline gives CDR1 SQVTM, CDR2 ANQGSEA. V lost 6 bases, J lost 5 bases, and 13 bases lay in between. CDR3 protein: CSVRRGGTGELFF. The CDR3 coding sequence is TGCAGCGTGCGTAGAGGGGGAACCGGGGAGCTGTTTTTT.

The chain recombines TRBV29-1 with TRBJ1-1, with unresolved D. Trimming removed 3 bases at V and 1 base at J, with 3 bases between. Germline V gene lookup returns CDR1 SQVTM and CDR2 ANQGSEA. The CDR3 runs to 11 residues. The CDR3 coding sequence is TGCAGCGTTGACAGGAACACTGAAGCTTTCTTT. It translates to CSVDRNTEAFF.

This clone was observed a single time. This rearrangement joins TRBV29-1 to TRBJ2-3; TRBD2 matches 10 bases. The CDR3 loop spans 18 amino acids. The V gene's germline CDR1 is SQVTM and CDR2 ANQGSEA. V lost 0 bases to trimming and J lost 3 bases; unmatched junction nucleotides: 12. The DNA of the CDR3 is TGCAGCGTTGAAGATCAGCTCCGACTAGCGGGTCCAACAGATACGCAGTATTTT. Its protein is CSVEDQLRLAGPTDTQYF.

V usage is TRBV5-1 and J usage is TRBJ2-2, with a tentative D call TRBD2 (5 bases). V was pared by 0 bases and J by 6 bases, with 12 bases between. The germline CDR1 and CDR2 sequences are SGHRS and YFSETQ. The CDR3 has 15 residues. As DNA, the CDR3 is TGCGCCAGCAGCTTGGATGGTAGCGCGGCCGGGGAGCTGTTTTTT. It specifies CASSLDGSAAGELFF.

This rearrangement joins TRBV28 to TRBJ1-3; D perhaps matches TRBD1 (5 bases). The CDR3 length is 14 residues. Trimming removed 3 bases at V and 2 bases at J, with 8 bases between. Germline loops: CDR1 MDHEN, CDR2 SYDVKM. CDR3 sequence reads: CASSFGGAGNTIYF. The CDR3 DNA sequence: TGTGCCAGCAGTTTTGGAGGGGCTGGAAACACCATATATTTT.

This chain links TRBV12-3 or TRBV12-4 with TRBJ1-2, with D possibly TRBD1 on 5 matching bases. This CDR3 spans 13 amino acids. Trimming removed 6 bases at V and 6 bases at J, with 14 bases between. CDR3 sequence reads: CASSLDTLDGYTF. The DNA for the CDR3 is TGTGCCAGCAGCCTGGACACGCTGGATGGCTACACCTTC.